These 23 T cell receptor beta chains were all obtained from the same sample, sequenced in a study of cytomegalovirus exposure and HLA in healthy donors. The method was immunoSEQ multiplex PCR; TCRdb's version includes in-frame clones alone and lacks a portion of them. Among 200,000 to 250,000 clones listed, more than 75% were seen once. The material sequenced was PBMCs. The origin of the receptors is a man younger than 35 in good health and CMV-seropositive.

This clone was seen just once. The chain couples TRBV7-2 to TRBJ2-2; D may be TRBD2 (5 bases). V dropped 3 bases and J dropped 7 bases, with 9 bases sitting between them. Germline V lookup: CDR1 SGHTA, CDR2 FQGNSA. CDR3 length equals 13 residues. The CDR3 is CASSFEGFGELFF. The CDR3, as DNA: TGTGCCAGCAGCTTTGAGGGTTTCGGGGAGCTGTTTTTT. The complete variable domain, with remaining parts taken from reference TRBV7-2 and TRBJ2-2, reads GAGVSQSPSNKVTEKGKDVELRCDPISGHTALYWYRQSLGQGLEFLIYFQGNSAPDKSGLPSDRFSAERTGGSVSTLTIQRTQQEDSAVYLCASSFEGFGELFFGEGSRLTVL.

This chain uses TRBV2 with TRBJ2-7, with 12 nucleotides matching TRBD2. The CDR3 is 14 amino acids. V trimming: 6 bases; J trimming: 6 bases; junction bases outside the gene matches: 6. Germline assignment: CDR1 SNHLY and CDR2 FYNNEI. Here the CDR3 reads CASSLAGGPGEQYF. The CDR3 DNA reads TGTGCCAGCAGCCTAGCGGGAGGGCCGGGCGAGCAGTACTTC.

V is TRBV29-1 and J is TRBJ2-3; 12 bases are a match to TRBD1. CDR1 is SQVTM, CDR2 ANQGSEA, per germline. Losses at the gene ends were 0 bases for V and 5 bases for J; bases not matched to a gene: 9. The CDR3 contains 17 residues. Written as DNA, the CDR3 is TGCAGCGTTGAAGAGGCTCTTGGGACAGGGGGCCGAGATACGCAGTATTTT. Protein product: CSVEEALGTGGRDTQYF.

The rearrangement joins TRBV4-1 to TRBJ2-1; no definite D call. V was pared by 2 bases and J by 8 bases, with 7 bases between. Looked up from germline, CDR1 is MGHRA and CDR2 is YSYEKL. This CDR3 has 12 amino acids. The CDR3, as DNA: TGCGCCAGCAGCCAACCCTTGGATGAGCAGTTCTTC. This codes for CASSQPLDEQFF.

The chain recombines TRBV6-5 with TRBJ1-1; TRBD1 agrees at 8 bases. The J segment lost 10 bases and the V segment lost 0 bases, leaving 7 bases of the junction unmatched. Per germline, CDR1 MNHEY and CDR2 SVGAGI. This CDR3 comprises 14 residues. CDR3 in amino acids: CASSYSRQGIGAFF. As DNA, the CDR3 is TGTGCCAGCAGTTACTCGAGACAGGGGATTGGAGCTTTCTTT.

The V and J genes are TRBV6-5 and TRBJ2-7; 10 bases map to TRBD1. After removal of 2 bases from V and 2 bases from J, the junction contained 3 bases not matched to a gene. CDR3 length: 15 residues. The V gene's germline CDR1 is MNHEY and CDR2 SVGAGI. The DNA of the CDR3 is TGTGCCAGCAGTTACCGGGACAGGGGTACCTACGAGCAGTACTTC. This codes for CASSYRDRGTYEQYF.

The chain links TRBV19 to TRBJ1-4; D call uncertain. Germline-derived CDR1 and CDR2 are LNHDA and SQIVND (reference sequence). CDR3 length: 13 residues. With 8 bases removed from V and 12 bases from J, the gap between germline ends came to 19 bases. CDR3 sequence: CASRATARRELFF. CDR3 nucleotides: TGTGCCAGTCGAGCGACGGCCCGACGGGAACTGTTTTTT. The full variable domain, rest sourced from reference TRBV19 and TRBJ1-4, is DGGITQSPKYLFRKEGQNVTLSCEQNLNHDAMYWYRQDPGQGLRLIYYSQIVNDFQKGDIAEGYSVSREKKESFPLTVTSAQKNPTAFYLCASRATARRELFFGSGTQLSVL.

The V and J genes are TRBV6-5 and TRBJ2-2, with 10 positions matching TRBD2. The ends lost 1 base at V and 8 bases at J; junction bases unmatched: 7. The CDR3 contains 16 residues. CDR1 is MNHEY, CDR2 SVGAGI, per germline. The CDR3 DNA is TGTGCCAGCAGTTACTGGCTAGCGGGAGTTTTTGGGGAGCTGTTTTTT. Encoded protein: CASSYWLAGVFGELFF.

The V call is TRBV30, the J call TRBJ1-5; TRBD1 might be the D (5 bases). CDR1 is GTSNPN and CDR2 is SVGIG in the germline V gene (reference sequence). The CDR3 runs to 18 residues. Trimming pared 5 bases from V and 9 bases from J, leaving 32 bases between. The CDR3 here is CAWAPFTLQGAITGPQHF. The CDR3 DNA follows: TGTGCCTGGGCCCCGTTCACTTTACAAGGGGCCATTACAGGGCCCCAGCATTTT.

The chain employs TRBV12-5 and TRBJ2-1, with TRBD1 matching over 9 bases. CDR1 and CDR2 from the germline V gene are LGHNT and FRNRAP. V was pared by 0 bases and J by 7 bases, with 7 bases of the junction left unmatched. CDR3 size: 16 residues. CDR3 bases: TGTGCTAGTGGTTTGGTCGGGACAGGGCAATTGAATGAGCAGTTCTTC. The encoded protein is CASGLVGTGQLNEQFF.

V usage is TRBV5-6 and J usage is TRBJ2-5, with 11 bases lining up with TRBD1. V lost 1 base, J lost 2 bases, and 4 bases stayed unmatched. Germline values: CDR1 SGHDT, CDR2 YYEEEE. The CDR3 is 16 amino acids. The CDR3 sequence is CASSLLDRGQQETQYF. CDR3 in DNA: TGTGCCAGCAGCTTGCTGGACAGGGGGCAACAAGAGACCCAGTACTTC.

This chain connects TRBV9 to TRBJ2-5; weak D call: TRBD1 (5 bases). The CDR3 totals 15 residues. Looked up from germline, CDR1 is SGDLS and CDR2 is YYNGEE. With 4 bases removed from V and 5 bases from J, the gap between germline ends came to 18 bases. The CDR3: CASSPQGAVGETQYF. DNA of the CDR3: TGTGCCAGCAGCCCGCAAGGGGCGGTGGGGGAGACCCAGTACTTC.

This rearrangement joins TRBV27 to TRBJ2-1; D unresolved. The V end was cut by 5 bases, the J end by 7 bases, with 12 bases between. Germline V gene lookup returns CDR1 MNHEY and CDR2 SMNVEV (reference sequence). This CDR3 is 13 amino acids long. This chain's CDR3 is CASSLRRRNEQFF. The CDR3 DNA is TGTGCCAGCAGTCTCCGACGCAGAAATGAGCAGTTCTTC.

For the CDR3, the DNA is TGTGCCACCAGCGGGGATAGCAATCAGCCCCAGCATTTT. Protein: CATSGDSNQPQHF. This chain joins TRBV15 and TRBJ1-5; D unclear. This CDR3 is built from 13 residues. With 5 bases removed from V and 0 bases from J, the gap between germline ends came to 5 bases. Germline CDR1 LNHNV, CDR2 YYDKDF (reference sequence).

This CDR3 reads CASKFGMSQETQYF. The DNA of the CDR3 is TGCGCCAGCAAGTTCGGCATGTCGCAAGAGACCCAGTACTTC. V and J are TRBV5-1 and TRBJ2-5; no clear D. The CDR3 spans 14 residues. CDR1 and CDR2 (germline): SGHRS, YFSETQ. Trimming shortened V by 6 bases and J by 2 bases, and 14 bases separated the two germline ends.

The chain links TRBV5-6 to TRBJ2-7, with D possibly called TRBD1 or TRBD2 (6 bases each). Between the trimmed V and J ends, which lost 4 bases and 2 bases, there was a span of 13 bases. The CDR3 is made up of 14 amino acids. Germline CDR1 and CDR2: SGHDT and YYEEEE. CDR3 residues: CASSPVGGPYEQYF. Here the CDR3 DNA reads TGTGCCAGCAGCCCCGTCGGGGGCCCCTACGAGCAGTACTTC. Looking up the rest from reference TRBV5-6 and TRBJ2-7 gives the full variable domain: DAGVTQSPTHLIKTRGQQVTLRCSPKSGHDTVSWYQQALGQGPQFIFQYYEEEERQRGNFPDRFSGHQFPNYSSELNVNALLLGDSALYLCASSPVGGPYEQYFGPGTRLTVT.

V usage is TRBV5-4 and J usage is TRBJ1-1; D is ambiguous. The germline gives CDR1 SGHNT, CDR2 YYREEE (reference sequence). The CDR3 sequence is 14 residues long. V lost 2 bases, J lost 1 base, and 9 bases lay in between. CDR3 nucleotide sequence: TGTGCCAGCAGCTTTTTTGTGAGGAACACTGAAGCTTTCTTT. Protein product: CASSFFVRNTEAFF.

The rearrangement joins TRBV5-4 to TRBJ2-7; D tentatively fits TRBD1 or TRBD2 (5 bases each). The germline CDR1 and CDR2 sequences are SGHNT and YYREEE (reference sequence). Trimming left V 5 bases short and J 0 bases short, with 15 bases between. CDR3 size: 15 residues. CDR3 nucleotide sequence: TGTGCCAGCAGGGACGGGGACGGGCTCTCCTACGAGCAGTACTTC. Translation: CASRDGDGLSYEQYF.

This clone was recorded once. The chain recombines TRBV9 with TRBJ2-5; 9 bases agree with TRBD1. The CDR3 is 13 residues long. CDR1 is SGDLS, CDR2 YYNGEE, per germline. The junction had 2 bases not matched to a gene; V was cut back by 4 bases and J by 4 bases. The CDR3 loop reads CASSLDRGETQYF. CDR3 coding DNA: TGTGCCAGCAGCTTGGACAGGGGAGAGACCCAGTACTTC.

The gene calls are TRBV15 and TRBJ1-1; TRBD1 matches 9 bases. V gave up 3 bases and J gave up 1 base; unmatched junction bases: 0. The CDR3 has 14 residues. Germline V CDR1 and CDR2: LNHNV, YYDKDF (reference sequence). CDR3: CATSRGQGNTEAFF. The DNA for the CDR3 is TGTGCCACCAGCAGGGGACAGGGGAACACTGAAGCTTTCTTT.

The gene calls are TRBV29-1 and TRBJ1-5; the D gene is possibly TRBD1 (5 bases). From germline, CDR1 is SQVTM and CDR2 ANQGSEA. With 4 bases removed from V and 10 bases from J, the gap between germline ends came to 20 bases. CDR3 length: 14 residues. The CDR3 DNA reads as TGCAGCGTTGTCACGGGGGGACCTTCATTACCCCAGCATTTT. Protein product: CSVVTGGPSLPQHF.

V and J are TRBV10-2 and TRBJ2-1, with 10 bases lining up with TRBD2. The CDR3 sequence is 14 residues long. Unmatched junction bases numbered 0, after V lost 4 bases and J lost 3 bases. Germline V gives CDR1 WSHSY, CDR2 SAAADI. In nucleotides, the CDR3 is TGCGCCAGCAGTGCTAGCGGGAGCTACAATGAGCAGTTCTTC. The encoded protein is CASSASGSYNEQFF.

The chain is built from TRBV5-1 and TRBJ2-3, with a tentative D call TRBD1 (5 bases). The V end was cut by 2 bases, the J end by 3 bases, with 10 bases between. Germline CDR1 is SGHRS and CDR2 is YFSETQ. The CDR3 consists of 14 residues. The CDR3, as DNA: TGCGCCAGCAGCTTAGGCAGGGCTACAGATACGCAGTATTTT. It encodes CASSLGRATDTQYF. Variable domain in full (rest from reference TRBV5-1 and TRBJ2-3): KAGVTQTPRYLIKTRGQQVTLSCSPISGHRSVSWYQQTPGQGLQFLFEYFSETQRNKGNFPGRFSGRQFSNSRSEMNVSTLELGDSALYLCASSLGRATDTQYFGPGTRLTVL.